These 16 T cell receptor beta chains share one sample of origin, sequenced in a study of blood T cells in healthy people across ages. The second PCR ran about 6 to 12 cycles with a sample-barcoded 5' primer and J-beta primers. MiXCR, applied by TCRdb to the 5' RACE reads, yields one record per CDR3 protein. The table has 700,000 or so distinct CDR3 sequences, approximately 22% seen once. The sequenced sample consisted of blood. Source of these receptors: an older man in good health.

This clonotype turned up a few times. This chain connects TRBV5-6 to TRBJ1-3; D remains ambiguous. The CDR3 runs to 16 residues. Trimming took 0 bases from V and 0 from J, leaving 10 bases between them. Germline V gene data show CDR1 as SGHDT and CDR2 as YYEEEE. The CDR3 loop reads CASSLVRDYSGNTIYF. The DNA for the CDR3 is TGTGCCAGCAGCTTGGTACGGGATTACTCTGGAAACACCATATATTTT.

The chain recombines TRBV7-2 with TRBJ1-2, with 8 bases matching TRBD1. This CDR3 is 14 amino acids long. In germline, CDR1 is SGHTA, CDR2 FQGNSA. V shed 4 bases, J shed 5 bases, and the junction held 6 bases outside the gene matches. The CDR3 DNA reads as TGTGCCAGCAGCTCCGGGACAGGCCCATATGGCTACACCTTC. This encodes CASSSGTGPYGYTF.

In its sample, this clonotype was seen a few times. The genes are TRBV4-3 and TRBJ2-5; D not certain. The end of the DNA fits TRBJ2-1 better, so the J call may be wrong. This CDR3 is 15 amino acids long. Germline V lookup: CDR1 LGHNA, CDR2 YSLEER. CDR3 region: CASSQDDGGTFEQFF. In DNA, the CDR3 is TGCGCCAGCAGCCAAGATGACGGCGGTACCTTTGAGCAGTTCTTC.

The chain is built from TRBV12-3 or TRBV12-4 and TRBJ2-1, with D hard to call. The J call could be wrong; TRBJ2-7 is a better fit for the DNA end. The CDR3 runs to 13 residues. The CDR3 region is CASSLIGSYEQYV. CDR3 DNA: TGTGCCAGCAGTTTAATCGGCTCCTACGAGCAGTACGTC.

The CDR3 here is CASSPDRYEQYV. The CDR3 DNA reads TGTGCCAGCAGCCCCGACAGGTACGAGCAGTACGTC. The chain employs TRBV6-6 and TRBJ2-7, with D maybe TRBD1 (6 bases). The germline CDR1 and CDR2 sequences are MNHNY and SVGAGI (reference sequence). The CDR3 is made up of 12 amino acids. Trimming stripped 6 bases from V and 4 bases from J, with 10 bases between.

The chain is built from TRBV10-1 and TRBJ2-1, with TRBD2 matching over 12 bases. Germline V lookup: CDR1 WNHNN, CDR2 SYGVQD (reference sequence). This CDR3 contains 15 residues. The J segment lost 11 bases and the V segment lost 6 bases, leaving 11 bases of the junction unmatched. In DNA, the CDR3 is TGCGCCAGCAGCGATGGGACTAGCGGGCGGGCCCAGCAGTTCTTC. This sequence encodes CASSDGTSGRAQQFF.

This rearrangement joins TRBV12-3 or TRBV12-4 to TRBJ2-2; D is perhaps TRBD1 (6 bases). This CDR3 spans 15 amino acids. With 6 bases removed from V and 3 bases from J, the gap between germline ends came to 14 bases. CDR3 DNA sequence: TGTGCCAGCAGCGATGATGCAGGGGACACCGGGGAGCTGTTTTTT. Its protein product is CASSDDAGDTGELFF.

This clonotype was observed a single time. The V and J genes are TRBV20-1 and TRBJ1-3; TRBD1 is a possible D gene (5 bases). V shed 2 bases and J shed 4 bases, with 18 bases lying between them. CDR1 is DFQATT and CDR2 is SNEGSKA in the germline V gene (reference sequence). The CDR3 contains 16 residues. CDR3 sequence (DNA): TGCAGTGCTAGACCCCGCTCAGGGTGGGCCGGAAACACCATATATTTT. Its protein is CSARPRSGWAGNTIYF.

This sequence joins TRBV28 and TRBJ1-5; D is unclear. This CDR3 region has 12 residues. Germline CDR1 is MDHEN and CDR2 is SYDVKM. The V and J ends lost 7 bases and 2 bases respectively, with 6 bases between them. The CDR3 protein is CASKVGNQPQHF. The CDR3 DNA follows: TGTGCCAGCAAAGTCGGCAATCAGCCCCAGCATTTT.

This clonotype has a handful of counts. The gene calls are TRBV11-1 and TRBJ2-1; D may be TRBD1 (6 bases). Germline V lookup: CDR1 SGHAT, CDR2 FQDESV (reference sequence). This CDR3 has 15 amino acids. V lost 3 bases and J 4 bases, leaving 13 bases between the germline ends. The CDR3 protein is CASSFQGLTYNEQFF. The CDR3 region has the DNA TGTGCCAGCAGCTTTCAGGGGCTAACTTACAATGAGCAGTTCTTC.

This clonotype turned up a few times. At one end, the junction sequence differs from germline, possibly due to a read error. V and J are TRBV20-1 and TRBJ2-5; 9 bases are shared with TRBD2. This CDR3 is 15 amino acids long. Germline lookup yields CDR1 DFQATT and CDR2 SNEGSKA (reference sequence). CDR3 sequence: CSTRLLAGALETQHF. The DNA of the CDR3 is TGCAGTACTAGGTTGTTAGCGGGAGCCTTGGAGACCCAGCACTTC.

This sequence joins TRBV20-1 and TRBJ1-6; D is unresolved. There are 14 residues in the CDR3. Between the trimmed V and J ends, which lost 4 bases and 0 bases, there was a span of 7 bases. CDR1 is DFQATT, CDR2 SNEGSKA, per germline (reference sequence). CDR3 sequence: CSATQSSYNSPLHF. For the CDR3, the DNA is TGCAGTGCTACCCAGAGCTCCTATAATTCACCCCTCCACTTT.

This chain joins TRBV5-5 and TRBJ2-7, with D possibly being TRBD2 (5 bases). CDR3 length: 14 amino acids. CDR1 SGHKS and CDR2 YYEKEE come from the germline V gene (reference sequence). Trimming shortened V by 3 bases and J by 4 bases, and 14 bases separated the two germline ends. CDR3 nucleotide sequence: TGTGCCAGCAGCTCGCCGGGATTATTATACGAGCAGTACGTC. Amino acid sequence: CASSSPGLLYEQYV.

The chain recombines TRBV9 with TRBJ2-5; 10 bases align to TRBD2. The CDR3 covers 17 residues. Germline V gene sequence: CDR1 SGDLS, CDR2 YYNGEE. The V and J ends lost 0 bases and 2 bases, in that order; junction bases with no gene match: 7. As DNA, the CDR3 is TGTGCCAGCAGCGTAGGGGCTAGCGGGGGTATGCAAGAGACCCAGTACTTC. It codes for CASSVGASGGMQETQYF.

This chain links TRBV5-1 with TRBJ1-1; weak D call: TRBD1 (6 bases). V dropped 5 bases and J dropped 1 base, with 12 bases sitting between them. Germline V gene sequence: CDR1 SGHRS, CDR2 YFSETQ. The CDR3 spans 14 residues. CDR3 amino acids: CASRMDSWNTEAFF. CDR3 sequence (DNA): TGCGCCAGCAGAATGGACAGCTGGAACACTGAAGCTTTCTTT.

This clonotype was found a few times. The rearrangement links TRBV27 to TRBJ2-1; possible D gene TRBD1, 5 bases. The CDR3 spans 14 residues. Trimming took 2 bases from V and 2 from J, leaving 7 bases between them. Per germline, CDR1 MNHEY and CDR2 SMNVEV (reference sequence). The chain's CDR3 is CASSLQGTYNEQFF. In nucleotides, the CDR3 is TGTGCCAGCAGTTTACAGGGAACCTACAATGAGCAGTTCTTC.